The 14 T cell receptor beta chains listed next were all sequenced from one sample in a study of blood T cell repertoires in COVID-19. TCRdb's table, derived via immunoSEQ multiplex PCR, lists solely in-frame clones and lacks some. The sample records approximately 500,000 clones, 85% to 90% being singletons. What was sequenced was peripheral blood. The receptors here all came from a woman aged 50 to 65 with COVID-19, enrolled during active disease.

V and J are TRBV5-1 and TRBJ1-1, with 8 positions matching TRBD1. The length of the CDR3 is 15 residues. The germline CDR1 and CDR2 sequences are SGHRS and YFSETQ. The junction had 10 bases not matched to a gene; V was cut back by 4 bases and J by 5 bases. CDR3 amino acids: CASSHEPGGSTEAFF. DNA of the CDR3: TGCGCCAGCAGCCATGAACCAGGGGGCTCTACTGAAGCTTTCTTT.

The J gene is TRBJ2-3, the V gene TRBV5-1, with D maybe TRBD2 (6 bases). CDR3 length: 16 amino acids. Trimming took off 1 base at V and 2 bases at J, with 14 bases between the two ends. Germline V gene sequence: CDR1 SGHRS, CDR2 YFSETQ. The CDR3 DNA sequence: TGCGCCAGCAGCTTGAGGAGGGCCTCGAACACAGATACGCAGTATTTT. Translation gives CASSLRRASNTDTQYF.

In this sample, this clone turned up a few times. The chain joins TRBV29-1 to TRBJ1-1; 8 nucleotides match TRBD1. The V gene end was trimmed by 4 bases and the J gene end by 11 bases; junction bases not matched to a gene: 15. Germline assignment: CDR1 SQVTM and CDR2 ANQGSEA. CDR3 length equals 14 residues. CDR3 DNA sequence: TGCAGCGTTGCCAGGGGGCTGAATGATTTTTCGGCTTTCTTT. Amino acids: CSVARGLNDFSAFF.

The chain couples TRBV7-8 to TRBJ2-7; a weak D match, TRBD1 (5 bases). The CDR3 loop spans 13 amino acids. Between the trimmed V and J ends, which lost 1 base and 5 bases, there was a span of 9 bases. Germline values: CDR1 SGHVS, CDR2 FQNEAQ. CDR3 coding DNA: TGTGCCAGCAGCTTAGTGCAGGGTGACGAGCAGTACTTC. It encodes CASSLVQGDEQYF. Filled out from reference TRBV7-8 and TRBJ2-7, the complete variable domain reads GAGVSQSPRYKVAKRGQDVALRCDPISGHVSLFWYQQALGQGPEFLTYFQNEAQLDKSGLPSDRFFAERPEGSVSTLKIQRTQQEDSAVYLCASSLVQGDEQYFGPGTRLTVT.

This chain connects TRBV14 to TRBJ1-2; D is unresolved. The V and J ends lost 4 bases and 7 bases respectively, with 16 bases between them. CDR1 SGHDN and CDR2 FVKESK come from the germline V gene. CDR3 length: 14 amino acids. CDR3 nucleotide sequence: TGTGCCAGCAGCCTTCTTCACCTGGAGGCTGGCTACACCTTC. Translated: CASSLLHLEAGYTF.

Of note for this clone: Other nucleotide sequences from this sample produce the same CDR3. The chain is built from TRBV5-6 and TRBJ1-1; D unclear. Between the trimmed V and J ends, which lost 2 bases and 4 bases, there was a span of 6 bases. Germline CDR1 reads SGHDT; CDR2 reads YYEEEE. The CDR3 extends over 12 amino acids. CDR3 sequence: CASSFGGTEAFF. CDR3 in DNA: TGTGCCAGCAGCTTTGGCGGCACTGAAGCTTTCTTT.

This chain connects TRBV28 to TRBJ1-6; TRBD1 is a possible D gene (5 bases). The CDR3 extends over 16 amino acids. Trimming left V 6 bases short and J 9 bases short, with 21 bases between. Germline V gene data show CDR1 as MDHEN and CDR2 as SYDVKM. The CDR3 nucleotides read TGTGCCAGCAGGGTATTGACAGCCCCGAAAGGTTCACCCCTCCACTTT. Protein: CASRVLTAPKGSPLHF.

The rearrangement joins TRBV3-1 (or the pseudogene TRBV3-2) to TRBJ1-6; D gene ambiguous. This CDR3 comprises 15 residues. Germline CDR1 reads LGHDT; CDR2 reads YNNKEL (reference sequence). With 2 bases removed from V and 6 bases from J, the gap between germline ends came to 11 bases. The CDR3 coding sequence is TGTGCCAGCAGCCAAACGAGAGGCAGTAATTCACCCCTCCACTTT. Translating gives CASSQTRGSNSPLHF.

This clone was seen just once. The gene calls are TRBV6-2 or TRBV6-3 and TRBJ2-7, with a tentative D call TRBD2 (5 bases). V gave up 1 base and J gave up 2 bases, with 9 bases separating them. The CDR3 consists of 14 residues. The germline V gene encodes CDR1 MNHEY and CDR2 SVGEGT. CDR3 region: CASSYLAGTYEQYF. Here the CDR3 DNA reads TGTGCCAGCAGTTACTTGGCGGGCACCTACGAGCAGTACTTC.

V gene TRBV19 combines with J gene TRBJ1-5, with 9 bases fitting TRBD1. After removal of 2 bases from V and 5 bases from J, the junction contained 4 bases not matched to a gene. The CDR3 contains 15 residues. The V gene's germline CDR1 is LNHDA and CDR2 SQIVND (reference sequence). The CDR3 spells CASSITGQGYQPQHF. As DNA, the CDR3 is TGTGCCAGTAGTATAACCGGACAGGGGTATCAGCCCCAGCATTTT. The full variable domain, in which reference TRBV19 and TRBJ1-5 provide the parts outside the CDR3, is DGGITQSPKYLFRKEGQNVTLSCEQNLNHDAMYWYRQDPGQGLRLIYYSQIVNDFQKGDIAEGYSVSREKKESFPLTVTSAQKNPTAFYLCASSITGQGYQPQHFGDGTRLSIL.

The chain links TRBV24-1 to TRBJ2-2, with TRBD2 matching 11 bases. J was trimmed by 3 bases and V by 3 bases; bases with no gene match: 5. CDR3 size: 17 residues. Germline CDR1 KGHDR, CDR2 SFDVKD. The CDR3 protein is CATSDETSGGHTGELFF. CDR3 bases: TGTGCCACCAGTGATGAAACTAGCGGGGGCCACACCGGGGAGCTGTTTTTT.

The chain has TRBV12-5 and TRBJ2-1, with D uncertain. V was clipped by 1 base and J by 0 bases, with 4 bases between them. CDR1 LGHNT and CDR2 FRNRAP come from the germline V gene. The CDR3 is 14 residues long. CDR3 nucleotide sequence: TGTGCTAGTGGTTTGGGTTACTCCTACAATGAGCAGTTCTTC. This gives the protein CASGLGYSYNEQFF.

The chain has TRBV11-2 and TRBJ1-1, with D unresolved. The CDR3 sequence is 15 residues long. Germline lookup yields CDR1 SGHAT and CDR2 FQNNGV. V shed 2 bases and J shed 1 base, with 11 bases lying between them. CDR3 nucleotide sequence: TGTGCCAGCAGCTTACACCCGGGAGGGAACACTGAAGCTTTCTTT. The encoded protein is CASSLHPGGNTEAFF. Supplemented by reference TRBV11-2 and TRBJ1-1, the full variable domain reads EAGVAQSPRYKIIEKRQSVAFWCNPISGHATLYWYQQILGQGPKLLIQFQNNGVVDDSQLPKDRFSAERLKGVDSTLKIQPAKLEDSAVYLCASSLHPGGNTEAFFGQGTRLTVV.

V and J are TRBV3-1 (or the pseudogene TRBV3-2) and TRBJ1-4, with D possibly TRBD1 on 6 matching bases. The V gene's germline CDR1 is LGHDT and CDR2 YNNKEL (reference sequence). The V gene lost 6 bases and the J gene lost 4 bases, with 18 bases spanning the gap. This CDR3 contains 16 residues. CDR3 in DNA: TGTGCCAGCAGTTGGACAGCTGGGCCTAATAATGAAAAACTGTTTTTT. It specifies CASSWTAGPNNEKLFF.